The 5 T cell receptor beta chains in this list originate from one sample, sequenced in a study of T cell changes during pregnancy in multiple sclerosis. Only in-frame clones appear in the TCRdb table, and some are missing; sequencing was by immunoSEQ multiplex PCR. The table shows tens of thousands of clones, with around 88% occurring only once. The sequencing here drew on CD4+ T cells from peripheral blood mononuclear cells, taken in the first trimester of pregnancy. The receptors derive from a female donor in good health, enrolled as a control in a pregnancy study.

This chain connects TRBV9 to TRBJ2-7; 7 bases line up with TRBD1. Germline loops: CDR1 SGDLS, CDR2 YYNGEE. There are 15 residues in the CDR3. V lost 5 bases to trimming and J lost 2 bases; unmatched junction nucleotides: 10. The CDR3 here is CASSDQTGDTYEQYF. DNA for the CDR3: TGTGCCAGCAGTGACCAAACAGGGGATACCTACGAGCAGTACTTC.

This clone was found once. In nucleotides, the CDR3 is TGTGCCAGCGGGGGCAGGGAAGGCTCCTACGAGCAGTACTTC. Its protein product is CASGGREGSYEQYF. The chain joins TRBV6-1 to TRBJ2-7, with D perhaps matching TRBD1 (6 bases). Trimming stripped 8 bases from V and 0 bases from J, with 14 bases between. Germline CDR1 reads MNHNS; CDR2 reads SASEGT. The CDR3 is 14 residues long.

This clone is a singleton in its sample. The chain couples TRBV2 to TRBJ1-5; 9 nucleotides match TRBD1. The junction had 5 bases not matched to a gene; V was cut back by 5 bases and J by 6 bases. Germline assignment: CDR1 SNHLY and CDR2 FYNNEI. The CDR3 is made up of 14 amino acids. This chain's CDR3 is CASSLTGGSQPQHF. For the CDR3, the DNA is TGTGCCAGCAGTTTAACAGGGGGCAGTCAGCCCCAGCATTTT.

Note on this clone: Within the sample, other DNA sequences also encode this same CDR3. This chain's CDR3 is CASSLALAGGAFF. The CDR3 nucleotides are TGCGCCAGCAGCTTGGCACTAGCGGGAGGAGCTTTCTTC. V and J are TRBV5-1 and TRBJ2-1; 12 nucleotides line up with TRBD2. This CDR3 contains 13 residues. Trimming cost V 0 bases and J 16 bases; bases outside gene matches: 5. From germline, CDR1 is SGHRS and CDR2 YFSETQ.

The chain employs TRBV5-6 and TRBJ1-5; D unclear. In germline, CDR1 is SGHDT, CDR2 YYEEEE. The germline V and J ends were trimmed by 1 base and 7 bases, with 12 bases remaining between them. The CDR3 covers 14 residues. The CDR3 loop reads CASSLKGPGQPQHF. CDR3 DNA: TGTGCCAGCAGCTTGAAAGGTCCGGGGCAGCCCCAGCATTTT.